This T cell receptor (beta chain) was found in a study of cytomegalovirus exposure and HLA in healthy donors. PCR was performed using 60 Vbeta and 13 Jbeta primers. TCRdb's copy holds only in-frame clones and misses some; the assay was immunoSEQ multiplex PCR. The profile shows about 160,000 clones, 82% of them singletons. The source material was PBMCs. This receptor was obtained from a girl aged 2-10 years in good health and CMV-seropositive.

In DNA, the CDR3 is TGCGCCAGCAGCACTATGATGAGCTCCTACAATGAGCAGTTCTTC. Protein product: CASSTMMSSYNEQFF. V is TRBV5-1 and J is TRBJ2-1; D is ambiguous. Germline CDR1 reads SGHRS; CDR2 reads YFSETQ. V was cut by 4 bases and J by 0 bases, with 11 bases left in between. This CDR3 is built from 15 residues.